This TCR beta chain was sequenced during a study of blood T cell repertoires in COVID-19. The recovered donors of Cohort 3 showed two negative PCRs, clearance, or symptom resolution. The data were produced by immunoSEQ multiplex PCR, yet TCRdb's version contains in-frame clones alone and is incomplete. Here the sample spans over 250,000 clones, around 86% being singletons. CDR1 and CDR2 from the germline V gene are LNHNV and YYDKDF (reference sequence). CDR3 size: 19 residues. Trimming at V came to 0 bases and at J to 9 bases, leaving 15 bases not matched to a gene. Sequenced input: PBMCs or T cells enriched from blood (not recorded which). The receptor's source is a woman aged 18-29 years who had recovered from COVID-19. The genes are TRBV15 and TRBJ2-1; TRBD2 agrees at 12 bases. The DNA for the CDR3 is TGTGCCACCAGCAGAGATCCCCCGGGACTAGCGGGTCAATCGGGTGAGCAGTTCTTC. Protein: CATSRDPPGLAGQSGEQFF.